These 22 T cell receptor beta chains came from one sample sequenced in a study of response to subunit inactivated influenza vaccine. In TCRdb, the RT-PCR reads were re-called with MiXCR into one record per CDR3 protein. This sample yields about 500,000 distinct CDR3 sequences, of which approximately 12% are seen a single time; around 14% belongs to the top ten. Sample: PBMCs from blood, taken 45 days after vaccination. The receptors here all came from a man aged 45-65 years who received an inactivated influenza vaccine.

This clonotype showed up just a few times. The V gene is TRBV28, the J gene TRBJ2-1, with D perhaps TRBD2 (6 bases). The germline V gene has CDR1 MDHEN and CDR2 SYDVKM. The CDR3 runs 16 residues. The ends were cut back, 5 bases at V and 6 bases at J, with 20 bases in the middle. CDR3 in amino acids: CASSAPRFEAGNEQFF. DNA of the CDR3: TGTGCCAGCAGTGCCCCCCGCTTCGAAGCGGGCAATGAGCAGTTCTTC.

This clonotype was counted at least ten times. The V call is TRBV25-1, the J call TRBJ1-1, with D possibly matching TRBD1 (6 bases). V was clipped by 6 bases and J by 0 bases, with 23 bases between them. The germline CDR1 and CDR2 sequences are MGHDK and SYGVNS. The length of the CDR3 is 18 residues. CDR3: CASSPAIGGQRVNTEAFF. CDR3 nucleotide sequence: TGTGCCAGCAGCCCCGCGATTGGGGGGCAAAGGGTGAACACTGAAGCTTTCTTT.

The chain combines TRBV12-3 or TRBV12-4 with TRBJ2-7, with 7 bases that match TRBD1. V lost 6 bases, J lost 7 bases, and 6 bases stayed unmatched. The CDR3 contains 12 residues. The DNA for the CDR3 is TGTGCCAGCAGCAAGACAGGGTTTGAGCAGTACTTC. This sequence encodes CASSKTGFEQYF.

The chain employs TRBV10-3 and TRBJ1-1; possibly TRBD1 for D (6 bases). CDR1 ENHRY and CDR2 SYGVKD come from the germline V gene. This CDR3 has 15 amino acids. The V end lost 0 bases, the J end lost 5 bases, and 13 bases lay between the germline ends. CDR3 nucleotide sequence: TGTGCCATCAGTGAGTCTCTGGGGGCAAGGACTGAAGCTTTCTTT. Translating gives CAISESLGARTEAFF.

Only a few counts were recorded for this clonotype. This chain connects TRBV6-1 to TRBJ2-1; D is perhaps TRBD1 (6 bases). Germline V gene data show CDR1 as MNHNS and CDR2 as SASEGT. CDR3 length equals 14 residues. V dropped 4 bases and J dropped 7 bases, with 14 bases sitting between them. For the CDR3, the DNA is TGTGCCAGCAGTGGCACGACAGGTCCGAATGAGCAGTTCTTC. This translates into CASSGTTGPNEQFF.

This clonotype was counted between two and nine times. The chain links TRBV12-3 or TRBV12-4 to TRBJ2-7, with a weak D call TRBD1 (5 bases). Trimming shortened V by 3 bases and J by 12 bases, and 18 bases separated the two germline ends. The CDR3 is 13 residues long. CDR3 sequence: CASSFGKPGQPYF. Written as DNA, the CDR3 is TGTGCCAGCAGTTTTGGGAAACCAGGGCAGCCGTACTTC.

This clonotype has only a few counts. The chain has TRBV28 and TRBJ1-2; D ambiguous. CDR1 is MDHEN and CDR2 is SYDVKM in the germline V gene. The CDR3 consists of 14 residues. V was pared by 3 bases and J by 1 base, with 9 bases between. Written as DNA, the CDR3 is TGTGCCAGCAGTTTGACGGACTTTAACTATGGCTACACCTTC. Its translation is CASSLTDFNYGYTF.

This clonotype has more than one count but fewer than ten. One junction end does not reproduce the germline sequence, and a read error may be involved. The gene calls are TRBV10-3 and TRBJ1-4, with no clear D. Germline V gene lookup returns CDR1 ENHRY and CDR2 SYGVKD. This CDR3 spans 13 amino acids. CDR3 amino acids: CAISQSPDEKLFF. In nucleotides, the CDR3 is TGTGCCATCAGTCAGTCCCCTGATGAAAAACTGTTTTTT.

This clonotype came up a few times. This chain connects TRBV12-3 or TRBV12-4 to TRBJ2-6; 8 nucleotides match TRBD1. The CDR3 runs 15 residues. Trimming cost V 9 bases and J 0 bases; bases outside gene matches: 4. The DNA for the CDR3 is TGTGCCAGTTGTACAGGGGGCTCTGGGGCCAACGTCCTGACTTTC. Translating it yields CASCTGGSGANVLTF.

This rearrangement joins TRBV12-3 or TRBV12-4 to TRBJ2-6; D not certain. Between the trimmed V and J ends, which lost 1 base and 1 base, there was a span of 11 bases. The CDR3 runs 17 residues. CDR3 bases: TGTGCCAGCAGTTTAGTAGACCTCAATTCTGGGGCCAACGTCCTGACTTTC. Its translation: CASSLVDLNSGANVLTF.

The gene calls are TRBV4-1 and TRBJ2-3, with 7 nucleotides matching TRBD2. The ends lost 0 bases at V and 0 bases at J; junction bases unmatched: 18. The germline V gene has CDR1 MGHRA and CDR2 YSYEKL. The CDR3 loop spans 21 amino acids. CDR3 in amino acids: CASSQEVRWGSGAPSTDTQYF. In DNA form, the CDR3 reads TGCGCCAGCAGCCAAGAGGTGAGGTGGGGCAGCGGGGCCCCTAGCACAGATACGCAGTATTTT.

This clonotype was found many times. The chain couples TRBV5-6 to TRBJ2-1; a possible D gene is TRBD1 (5 bases). Trimming left V 4 bases short and J 8 bases short, with 16 bases between. The CDR3 spans 14 residues. CDR1 SGHDT and CDR2 YYEEEE come from the germline V gene. CDR3: CASSQTAGIDEQFF. CDR3 sequence (DNA): TGTGCCAGCAGCCAAACGGCAGGGATCGATGAGCAGTTCTTC.

This clonotype has more than one count but fewer than ten. V gene TRBV24-1 combines with J gene TRBJ2-5, with 7 bases identical to TRBD2. In germline, CDR1 is KGHDR, CDR2 SFDVKD. Unmatched junction bases numbered 9, after V lost 4 bases and J lost 2 bases. This CDR3 is 16 amino acids long. The DNA of the CDR3 is TGTGCCACCAGTGAGACCATAGCGGGCTCTCAAGAGACCCAGTACTTC. This encodes CATSETIAGSQETQYF.

This clonotype was found a few times. The V and J genes are TRBV29-1 and TRBJ1-4; no definite D call. Germline assignment: CDR1 SQVTM and CDR2 ANQGSEA. The CDR3 is 11 residues long. V was trimmed by 2 bases and J by 7 bases, leaving 5 bases between them. The CDR3 region is CSVERGEKLFF. The CDR3 DNA sequence: TGCAGCGTTGAACGGGGTGAAAAACTGTTTTTT.

The CDR3 DNA sequence: TGCAGCGTTGAGGTACTGGACAATGAGCAGTTCTTC. It encodes CSVEVLDNEQFF. This chain uses TRBV29-1 with TRBJ2-1; D is uncertain. V lost 3 bases and J 5 bases, leaving 8 bases between the germline ends. The CDR3 has 12 residues. Germline-derived CDR1 and CDR2 are SQVTM and ANQGSEA.

This clonotype was observed at least ten times. The rearrangement uses TRBV29-1 and TRBJ2-3, with D tentatively TRBD1 (6 bases). The V end lost 2 bases, the J end lost 2 bases, and 20 bases lay between the germline ends. The length of the CDR3 is 17 residues. Germline V gives CDR1 SQVTM, CDR2 ANQGSEA. The chain's CDR3 is CSVESAGARGYTDTQYF. The DNA for the CDR3 is TGCAGCGTTGAATCGGCAGGGGCTAGGGGTTACACAGATACGCAGTATTTT.

The CDR3 coding sequence is TGTGCCAGCAGCTTAAGTAAGATCACTGAAGCTTTCTTT. Translated: CASSLSKITEAFF. This chain uses TRBV7-2 with TRBJ1-1; unclear D gene. Trimming cost V 2 bases and J 4 bases, with 8 bases left between them. CDR1 is SGHTA, CDR2 FQGNSA, per germline. This CDR3 is 13 amino acids long.

This chain joins TRBV12-3 or TRBV12-4 and TRBJ2-5; tentative D call: TRBD1 (6 bases). There are 15 residues in the CDR3. V was shortened by 5 bases and J by 2 bases, with 15 bases between the two germline ends. The CDR3 is CASSQARDTQETQYF. CDR3 nucleotide sequence: TGTGCCAGCAGTCAGGCCCGGGACACACAAGAGACCCAGTACTTC.

The chain recombines TRBV6-5 with TRBJ1-1; D is unclear. CDR1 and CDR2 (germline): MNHEY, SVGAGI. The CDR3 contains 12 residues. V lost 6 bases and J lost 6, with 11 bases in between. The CDR3 spells CASSNKWAEAFF. In DNA, the CDR3 is TGTGCCAGCAGCAACAAGTGGGCTGAAGCTTTCTTT.

The chain carries TRBV24-1 and TRBJ2-7, with a weak D call TRBD1 (8 bases). The CDR3 has 13 amino acids. From germline, CDR1 is KGHDR and CDR2 SFDVKD. Deletions cut 4 bases from V and 5 bases from J, with 11 bases between. The CDR3 here is CATSETGGDEQYF. CDR3 in DNA: TGTGCCACCAGTGAAACAGGGGGGGACGAGCAGTACTTC.

This clonotype has only a few counts. The chain uses TRBV12-3 or TRBV12-4 and TRBJ2-7; TRBD2 aligns across 7 bases. V dropped 1 base and J dropped 0; count of bases not matched to a gene: 3. The CDR3 is 15 residues long. The CDR3 DNA is TGTGCCAGCAGTTTAGAGGGAGGGCCCTCCTACGAGCAGTACTTC. Amino acid sequence: CASSLEGGPSYEQYF.

V usage is TRBV7-9 and J usage is TRBJ2-5; possible D gene TRBD2, 5 bases. The length of the CDR3 is 15 residues. The V gene's germline CDR1 is SEHNR and CDR2 FQNEAQ (reference sequence). V was shortened by 1 base and J by 2 bases, with 11 bases between the two germline ends. The CDR3 DNA reads as TGTGCCAGCAGCTTAGTTCCCAGCGGACAAGAGACCCAGTACTTC. Amino acids: CASSLVPSGQETQYF.